The present TCR beta chain was sequenced within a study of blood T cell repertoires in COVID-19. The table came from immunoSEQ multiplex PCR; TCRdb's copy has only in-frame clones and leaves some out. The sample shows 75,000 to 85,000 clones, roughly 85% of them seen only once. CDR1 and CDR2 (germline): SGHDN, FVKESK. The CDR3 has 17 residues. V was clipped by 4 bases and J by 4 bases, with 19 bases between them. The V gene is TRBV14, the J gene TRBJ2-2; TRBD2 is a possible D gene (5 bases). Sequencing was performed on peripheral blood. This TCR was recovered from a man in his 60s with COVID-19, enrolled during active disease. The CDR3 DNA follows: TGTGCCAGCAGCCGTGACACTTATCTAGCCACCACCGGGGAGCTGTTTTTT. Protein sequence: CASSRDTYLATTGELFF.